This entry features one T cell receptor (beta chain) sequence. A single record per CDR3 protein comes from TCRdb applying MiXCR to the 5' RACE reads. The repertoire includes some 560,000 distinct CDR3 sequences, about 17% of them detected once, and around 16% sits in the top ten. The record originates from a study of T cells after yellow fever vaccination. The CDR3 sequence is 15 residues long. Per germline, CDR1 SGHRS and CDR2 YFSETQ. Losses at the gene ends were 1 base for V and 1 base for J; bases not matched to a gene: 4. This receptor was taken from a young man who received the YFV17D yellow fever vaccine. V and J are TRBV5-1 and TRBJ1-1, with TRBD1 matching 7 bases. The sample was PBMCs, taken 4 to 6 days after the first yellow fever vaccination. CDR3 coding DNA: TGCGCCAGCAGCTTGACAGGGGTGAGGAACACTGAAGCTTTCTTT. Residues: CASSLTGVRNTEAFF. The entire variable domain, with the rest obtained from reference TRBV5-1 and TRBJ1-1, is as follows: KAGVTQTPRYLIKTRGQQVTLSCSPISGHRSVSWYQQTPGQGLQFLFEYFSETQRNKGNFPGRFSGRQFSNSRSEMNVSTLELGDSALYLCASSLTGVRNTEAFFGQGTRLTVV.